These 28 T cell receptor beta chains share one sample of origin, sequenced in a study of cytomegalovirus exposure and HLA in healthy donors. Use of 60 Vbeta and 13 Jbeta primers characterized the PCR. Repertoires were generated with immunoSEQ multiplex PCR, while TCRdb's copy carries only in-frame clones and drops some. The sample holds 50,000 to 65,000 clones; about three quarters are singletons and the top ten take about 3%. Sequencing was done on a sample of PBMCs. These receptors all stem from a man in his late teens or twenties in good health and CMV-seronegative.

This sequence joins TRBV7-3 and TRBJ2-1, with 12 bases aligning to TRBD2. Germline-derived CDR1 and CDR2 are SGHTA and FQGTGA. V dropped 3 bases and J dropped 5; count of bases not matched to a gene: 5. The CDR3 totals 16 residues. CDR3 sequence reads: CASSFLTSGRDNEQFF. CDR3 sequence (DNA): TGTGCCAGCAGCTTCTTGACTAGCGGGAGAGACAATGAGCAGTTCTTC.

The CDR3 sequence: CASSPPTGTYEQYF. CDR3 in DNA: TGTGCCAGCTCACCACCGACGGGGACCTACGAGCAGTACTTC. The chain employs TRBV18 and TRBJ2-7, with D tentatively TRBD2 (5 bases). Germline CDR1 and CDR2: KGHSH and LQKENI. The CDR3 is made up of 14 amino acids. V lost 0 bases to trimming and J lost 2 bases, with 8 bases between them.

In its sample, this clone was seen a few times. The V call is TRBV7-8, the J call TRBJ2-7; 11 bases line up with TRBD1. The CDR3 covers 15 residues. Germline V gene data show CDR1 as SGHVS and CDR2 as FQNEAQ. V lost 5 bases to trimming and J lost 3 bases; unmatched junction nucleotides: 6. CDR3 sequence: CASSQTGTGGYEQYF. The CDR3 coding sequence is TGTGCCAGCAGCCAGACCGGGACAGGGGGCTACGAGCAGTACTTC.

The chain combines TRBV10-3 with TRBJ2-7; D is unclear. The CDR3 totals 13 residues. Looked up from germline, CDR1 is ENHRY and CDR2 is SYGVKD. V was trimmed by 3 bases and J by 2 bases, leaving 8 bases between them. DNA of the CDR3: TGTGCCATCAGTGAAAGCGATACCTACGAGCAGTACTTC. Translation gives CAISESDTYEQYF.

Details on this clone: At one of its ends the junction is not consistent with the germline gene, which may arise from a read error. The rearrangement uses TRBV7-7 and TRBJ2-2, with D perhaps matching TRBD1 (6 bases). Per the germline V gene, CDR1 is SSHAT and CDR2 is FNYEAQ (reference sequence). This CDR3 is built from 14 residues. The CDR3 protein is CASSLNKGAGELFF. The CDR3 bases are TGTGCTAGCAGCTTAAACAAGGGGGCCGGGGAGCTGTTTTTT.

Only a few counts were recorded for this clone. The chain joins TRBV6-1 to TRBJ1-6, with 10 positions matching TRBD1. The V and J ends lost 6 bases and 10 bases, in that order; junction bases with no gene match: 12. The germline V gene has CDR1 MNHNS and CDR2 SASEGT. The CDR3 is 16 residues long. This CDR3 is CASRENRDRGSSPLHF. CDR3 coding DNA: TGTGCCAGCAGGGAAAACCGGGACAGGGGCTCCTCACCCCTCCACTTT.

J is TRBJ1-5 and V is TRBV28; tentatively, D is TRBD1 (6 bases). Trimming removed 6 bases at V and 3 bases at J, with 12 bases between. CDR3 size: 14 residues. CDR1 is MDHEN and CDR2 is SYDVKM in the germline V gene. The CDR3 region is CASSRTATNQPQHF. For the CDR3, the DNA is TGTGCCAGCAGCAGGACAGCCACCAATCAGCCCCAGCATTTT. Based on the CDR3 plus reference TRBV28 and TRBJ1-5, the full variable domain is DVKVTQSSRYLVKRTGEKVFLECVQDMDHENMFWYRQDPGLGLRLIYFSYDVKMKEKGDIPEGYSVSREKKERFSLILESASTNQTSMYLCASSRTATNQPQHFGDGTRLSIL.

This chain joins TRBV5-6 and TRBJ2-7; no reliable D call. The V end was cut by 4 bases, the J end by 10 bases, with 12 bases between. Germline CDR1 reads SGHDT; CDR2 reads YYEEEE. CDR3 length: 11 amino acids. CDR3 in DNA: TGTGCCAGCAGCCTCGACTTTAAACAGTACTTC. Translated, it gives CASSLDFKQYF.

The chain links TRBV15 to TRBJ2-7, with D perhaps TRBD2 (5 bases). The CDR3 spans 14 residues. V was cut by 1 base and J by 5 bases, with 12 bases left in between. The germline gives CDR1 LNHNV, CDR2 YYDKDF (reference sequence). In DNA form, the CDR3 reads TGTGCCACCAGCAGAGTTTCCGGGGATCACGAGCAGTACTTC. Its translation: CATSRVSGDHEQYF.

CDR3 in amino acids: CASSQAGGTNEKLFF. DNA of the CDR3: TGCGCCAGCAGCCAAGCAGGGGGAACTAATGAAAAACTGTTTTTT. V gene TRBV4-1 combines with J gene TRBJ1-4; 7 bases map to TRBD1. The CDR3 loop spans 15 amino acids. Germline V gene lookup returns CDR1 MGHRA and CDR2 YSYEKL. V was pared by 1 base and J by 1 base, with 0 bases of the junction left unmatched.

This clone was counted a few times. This chain uses TRBV4-3 with TRBJ2-3, with D unresolved. CDR1 LGHNA and CDR2 YSLEER come from the germline V gene. V lost 3 bases to trimming and J lost 7 bases, with 20 bases between them. This CDR3 spans 16 amino acids. The CDR3 loop reads CASSHLGMTGPNTQYF. CDR3 bases: TGCGCCAGCAGCCACCTTGGTATGACTGGTCCGAATACGCAGTATTTT.

The rearrangement uses TRBV5-4 and TRBJ1-2; 7 positions agree with TRBD1. This CDR3 has 14 amino acids. V shed 0 bases, J shed 2 bases, and the junction held 1 base outside the gene matches. Germline CDR1 reads SGHNT; CDR2 reads YYREEE (reference sequence). CDR3 region: CASSLARGNYGYTF. The CDR3 bases are TGTGCCAGCAGCTTGGCCAGGGGGAACTATGGCTACACCTTC.

The V gene is TRBV5-4, the J gene TRBJ2-3, with a weak D call TRBD2 (6 bases). The germline V gene has CDR1 SGHNT and CDR2 YYREEE (reference sequence). V was pared by 2 bases and J by 4 bases, with 14 bases between. CDR3 length equals 15 residues. CDR3 sequence: CASSFRERSADTQYF. CDR3 DNA: TGTGCCAGCAGCTTTCGGGAGAGGAGCGCAGATACGCAGTATTTT.

This clone appeared once. This chain connects TRBV29-1 to TRBJ2-7; 13 nucleotides align to TRBD2. V lost 6 bases to trimming and J lost 5 bases; unmatched junction nucleotides: 10. The germline gives CDR1 SQVTM, CDR2 ANQGSEA. This CDR3 spans 15 amino acids. This CDR3 reads CSVGRTSGRRNEQYF. The CDR3 DNA is TGCAGCGTCGGCCGGACTAGCGGGAGAAGGAACGAGCAGTACTTC.

The chain links TRBV30 to TRBJ1-3; no firm D call. The CDR3 is made up of 14 amino acids. Trimming took off 0 bases at V and 0 bases at J, with 6 bases between the two ends. The V gene's germline CDR1 is GTSNPN and CDR2 SVGIG (reference sequence). For the CDR3, the DNA is TGTGCCTGGAGTGTGAGTAGCTCTGGAAACACCATATATTTT. Translating it yields CAWSVSSSGNTIYF.

This clone came up once. The chain has TRBV6-5 and TRBJ1-2; weak D call: TRBD1 (5 bases). Germline CDR1 and CDR2: MNHEY and SVGAGI. V lost 6 bases, J lost 2 bases, and 10 bases lay in between. The CDR3 has 13 amino acids. The CDR3 coding sequence is TGTGCCAGCAGCCTAGACAGAAACTATGGCTACACCTTC. This encodes CASSLDRNYGYTF.

The rearrangement uses TRBV9 and TRBJ2-1; D is unclear. The germline V gene encodes CDR1 SGDLS and CDR2 YYNGEE. The V gene lost 5 bases and the J gene lost 5 bases, with 11 bases spanning the gap. This CDR3 is built from 13 residues. Here the CDR3 DNA reads TGTGCCAGCAGGCGGTTCGGAGACAATGAGCAGTTCTTC. This translates into CASRRFGDNEQFF.

The CDR3 nucleotides read TGCGCCAGCAGCCAGCGGGGACTAGCGGGACCCGAGCAGTACTTC. Protein: CASSQRGLAGPEQYF. The chain employs TRBV4-1 and TRBJ2-7, with 13 bases fitting TRBD2. The CDR3 loop spans 15 amino acids. CDR1 is MGHRA, CDR2 YSYEKL, per germline. V lost 3 bases, J lost 6 bases, and 5 bases stayed unmatched.

This sequence joins TRBV27 and TRBJ2-5; 13 bases match TRBD2. Germline V gene data show CDR1 as MNHEY and CDR2 as SMNVEV (reference sequence). V shed 5 bases, J shed 11 bases, and the junction held 8 bases outside the gene matches. The CDR3 consists of 14 residues. In DNA, the CDR3 is TGTGCCAGCAGTCCGCACACTAGCGGGAGGGCGCAGTACTTC. This translates into CASSPHTSGRAQYF.

The gene calls are TRBV7-2 and TRBJ1-3, with a weak D call TRBD1 (5 bases). The CDR3 runs 16 residues. Trimming shortened V by 6 bases and J by 0 bases, and 15 bases separated the two germline ends. The germline gives CDR1 SGHTA, CDR2 FQGNSA. The CDR3 sequence: CASSQPPGNSGNTIYF. DNA of the CDR3: TGTGCCAGCAGTCAACCCCCAGGGAACTCTGGAAACACCATATATTTT.

The sample holds a few counts of this clone. The V and J genes are TRBV13 and TRBJ1-1; 8 nucleotides align to TRBD1. CDR3 size: 13 residues. Germline CDR1 PRHDT, CDR2 FYEKMQ (reference sequence). V trimming: 0 bases; J trimming: 8 bases; junction bases outside the gene matches: 2. The CDR3 here is CASSLGDRDEAFF. DNA of the CDR3: TGTGCCAGCAGCTTAGGGGACAGGGACGAAGCTTTCTTT.

The chain employs TRBV5-4 and TRBJ2-2, with 10 positions matching TRBD2. This CDR3 is 17 amino acids long. Germline V lookup: CDR1 SGHNT, CDR2 YYREEE (reference sequence). V trimming: 1 base; J trimming: 5 bases; junction bases outside the gene matches: 8. Here the CDR3 DNA reads TGTGCCAGCAGCTTGCCTCTAGCGGGAGTAGGTACCGGGGAGCTGTTTTTT. This sequence encodes CASSLPLAGVGTGELFF.

V gene TRBV20-1 combines with J gene TRBJ2-5; D is unclear. Germline V lookup: CDR1 DFQATT, CDR2 SNEGSKA (reference sequence). CDR3 length equals 11 residues. V lost 8 bases and J 2 bases, leaving 9 bases between the germline ends. The DNA for the CDR3 is TGCAGTCGTGCGGTTCAAGAGACCCAGTACTTC. Its protein product is CSRAVQETQYF.

The V and J genes are TRBV7-8 and TRBJ2-2; a weak D match, TRBD2 (6 bases). Germline CDR1 reads SGHVS; CDR2 reads FQNEAQ. This CDR3 is built from 16 residues. V was cut by 4 bases and J by 0 bases, with 12 bases left in between. Here the CDR3 DNA reads TGTGCCAGCAGCTCTCGCGGGACTCCGAACACCGGGGAGCTGTTTTTT. It translates to CASSSRGTPNTGELFF.

This clone was counted a few times. This sequence joins TRBV5-1 and TRBJ2-1; 10 nucleotides agree with TRBD2. J gave up 4 bases and V 0 bases, and 4 bases lay outside the gene matches. Per the germline V gene, CDR1 is SGHRS and CDR2 is YFSETQ. The CDR3 has 16 amino acids. The CDR3: CASSLAPSGGYNEQFF. The CDR3 nucleotides read TGCGCCAGCAGCTTGGCCCCTAGCGGGGGTTACAATGAGCAGTTCTTC.

The J gene is TRBJ1-5, the V gene TRBV6-5; 7 bases map to TRBD1. V shed 6 bases and J 1 base; nucleotides not matched to a gene: 0. The CDR3 sequence is 13 residues long. CDR1 is MNHEY, CDR2 SVGAGI, per germline. The CDR3 nucleotides read TGTGCCAGCAGGGGACAGAGCAATCAGCCCCAGCATTTT. Residues: CASRGQSNQPQHF.

This clone was counted between two and nine times. The J gene is TRBJ2-1, the V gene TRBV25-1; the D gene is possibly TRBD1 (5 bases). V dropped 6 bases and J dropped 8 bases, with 11 bases sitting between them. The germline V gene has CDR1 MGHDK and CDR2 SYGVNS. The CDR3 runs 12 residues. CDR3 in DNA: TGTGCCAGCAGGACAGTTTTAGATGAGCAGTTCTTC. It codes for CASRTVLDEQFF.

The gene calls are TRBV2 and TRBJ2-1; D gene uncertain. There are 12 residues in the CDR3. CDR1 and CDR2 (germline): SNHLY, FYNNEI. V gave up 5 bases and J gave up 4 bases, with 6 bases separating them. The CDR3 DNA reads TGTGCCAGCAGTTACAAGTACAATGAGCAGTTCTTC. Amino acid sequence: CASSYKYNEQFF.